This is a list of T cell receptor beta chains from one sample in a study of cytomegalovirus exposure and HLA in healthy donors. Repertoires were generated with immunoSEQ multiplex PCR, while TCRdb's copy carries only in-frame clones and drops some. The sample yields under 250,000 clones, about 88% seen once. Specimen: PBMCs. The receptor source for this set is a man aged 18 to 35 in good health and CMV-seropositive. Each CDR3 is given with its conserved first and last residue. The D gene is left open where the match is weak.

CDR3,V,D
CSARGTEAFF,TRBV20-1,NA
CASSPTPGVGNQPQHF,TRBV11-3,NA
CASSIEWRAPFEEQYF,TRBV19,NA
CASSVGAGGPRDTQYF,TRBV9,TRBD2
CASSLAESYEQYF,TRBV7-2,NA
CASRLQGAQETQYF,TRBV28,TRBD1
CASSPTGIIRNTEAFF,TRBV5-1,TRBD1
CAWGLQGAEAFF,TRBV30,TRBD1
CASSEAEGAPWGYEQYF,TRBV6-1,NA
CASSLVGDRTLRGYTF,TRBV7-2,TRBD1
CASIRSGQGATDTQYF,TRBV10-1,TRBD1
CASSITSGTRSYNEQFF,TRBV2,TRBD2
CASSLALQGREETQYF,TRBV5-6,NA
CASTQGAANEQFF,TRBV7-3,TRBD1
CASSTLGTPYEQYF,TRBV27,NA
CASSRDSWADTQYF,TRBV6-4,NA
CASSPTYPGHTAGKSYNEQFF,TRBV7-3,NA
CAISESSSMNTEAFF,TRBV10-3,NA